This note documents a single TCR beta chain sequence. Its antigen remains unidentified. Donors were drawn from the approximately 120-subject validation cohort, separate from the approximately 700-subject first cohort. Libraries were prepared by immunoSEQ multiplex PCR; TCRdb keeps only in-frame clonotypes and omits some of them. Among 150,000 to 200,000 clones listed, approximately 89% were seen once. Trimming took 5 bases from V and 0 from J, leaving 13 bases between them. Per germline, CDR1 SQVTM and CDR2 ANQGSEA. The CDR3 has 14 amino acids. This sample stems from a study of cytomegalovirus exposure and HLA in healthy donors. Study-wide results and caveats: One later analysis, an examination of the approximately 130 validation repertoires, found that first-cohort TCR clusters tended to co-occur in them. Confirmation in vitro established that a few CMV-associated chains were specific for CMV antigens. TCR beta chains numbering some 160 were designated cytomegalovirus-associated.

The sequencing sample was made of PBMCs. The rearrangement uses TRBV29-1 and TRBJ1-1; possibly TRBD1 for D (5 bases). The receptor's source is a man younger than 30 in good health and CMV-seropositive. CDR3 sequence reads: CSVTRGNMNTEAFF. The CDR3, as DNA: TGCAGCGTTACGCGGGGGAACATGAACACTGAAGCTTTCTTT.